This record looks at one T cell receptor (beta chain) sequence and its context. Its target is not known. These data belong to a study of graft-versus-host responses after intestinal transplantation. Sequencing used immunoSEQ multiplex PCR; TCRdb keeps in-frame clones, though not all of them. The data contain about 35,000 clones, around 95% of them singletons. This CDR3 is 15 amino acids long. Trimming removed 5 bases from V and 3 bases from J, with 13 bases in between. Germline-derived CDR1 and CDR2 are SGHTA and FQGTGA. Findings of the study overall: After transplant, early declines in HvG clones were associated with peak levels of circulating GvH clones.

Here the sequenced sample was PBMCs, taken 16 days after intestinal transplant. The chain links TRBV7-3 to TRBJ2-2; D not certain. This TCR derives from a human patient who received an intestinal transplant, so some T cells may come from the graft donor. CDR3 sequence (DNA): TGTGCCAGCAGCCCCGGCCCGGCGGACACCGGGGAGCTGTTTTTT. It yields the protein CASSPGPADTGELFF.